The 31 T cell receptor beta chains listed next were all sequenced from one sample in a study of graft-versus-host responses after intestinal transplantation. These receptors' targets are unknown. Method: immunoSEQ multiplex PCR; TCRdb's copy keeps in-frame clones and lacks some. The repertoire holds tens of thousands of clones, with 90% to 95% as singletons. The sequences come from unstimulated CD8+ T cells sorted from spleen or lymph node cells, collected before transplant. The receptors come from a human donor who was the organ donor for an intestinal transplant.

The gene calls are TRBV19 and TRBJ1-2; D gene uncertain. Germline values: CDR1 LNHDA, CDR2 SQIVND (reference sequence). V lost 2 bases and J 1 base, leaving 11 bases between the germline ends. The CDR3 covers 15 residues. Here the CDR3 DNA reads TGTGCCAGTAGTATACTCGGCGATATTAACTATGGCTACACCTTC. It is translated as CASSILGDINYGYTF.

J is TRBJ2-7 and V is TRBV30; D uncertain. Between the trimmed V and J ends, which lost 0 bases and 0 bases, there was a span of 3 bases. CDR1 GTSNPN and CDR2 SVGIG come from the germline V gene (reference sequence). The CDR3 has 12 residues. DNA for the CDR3: TGTGCCTGGAGTGTCAGCTCCTACGAGCAGTACTTC. This codes for CAWSVSSYEQYF. The whole variable domain, filled in from reference TRBV30 and TRBJ2-7, reads SQTIHQWPATLVQPVGSPLSLECTVEGTSNPNLYWYRQAAGRGLQLLFYSVGIGQISSEVPQNLSASRPQDRQFILSSKKLLLSDSGFYLCAWSVSSYEQYFGPGTRLTVT.

V is TRBV9 and J is TRBJ2-2; a possible D gene is TRBD2 (6 bases). CDR3 length equals 14 residues. CDR1 SGDLS and CDR2 YYNGEE come from the germline V gene. Trimming left V 0 bases short and J 5 bases short, with 8 bases between. The CDR3 DNA reads as TGTGCCAGCAGCGTAGATGGGGGGACCGGGGAGCTGTTTTTT. It specifies CASSVDGGTGELFF.

The CDR3 sequence is CASSESKGAPPTDTQYF. CDR3 in DNA: TGCGCCAGCAGTGAGTCGAAGGGGGCGCCCCCCACAGATACGCAGTATTTT. The rearrangement uses TRBV10-1 and TRBJ2-3; 7 nucleotides line up with TRBD1. V trimming: 0 bases; J trimming: 2 bases; junction bases outside the gene matches: 8. Germline-derived CDR1 and CDR2 are WNHNN and SYGVQD (reference sequence). This CDR3 has 17 amino acids.

This rearrangement joins TRBV5-1 to TRBJ2-7; TRBD1 is a possible D gene (5 bases). The CDR3 is 16 residues long. Deletions cut 1 base from V and 0 bases from J, with 14 bases between. Germline values: CDR1 SGHRS, CDR2 YFSETQ. CDR3 in amino acids: CASSLLIDSSSYEQYF. CDR3 DNA: TGCGCCAGCAGCTTGCTTATCGACAGCAGCTCCTACGAGCAGTACTTC.

This clone has just one count. CDR3 amino acids: CASSLFLAVSEKLFF. The CDR3 DNA follows: TGTGCCAGCAGCTTATTTCTTGCCGTATCCGAAAAACTGTTTTTT. The gene calls are TRBV11-2 and TRBJ1-4; D ambiguous. The CDR3 runs 15 residues. V lost 2 bases to trimming and J lost 8 bases, with 15 bases between them. Germline CDR1 SGHAT, CDR2 FQNNGV.

This sequence joins TRBV4-1 and TRBJ2-7; the match to TRBD1 covers 7 bases. CDR1 is MGHRA and CDR2 is YSYEKL in the germline V gene. With 2 bases clipped from V and 2 bases from J, the junction kept 3 bases outside the gene matches. CDR3 length equals 14 residues. The CDR3 loop reads CASSQKTGTYEQYF. CDR3 nucleotide sequence: TGCGCCAGCAGCCAAAAGACAGGGACCTACGAGCAGTACTTC.

This chain connects TRBV5-1 to TRBJ2-3, with D possibly being TRBD2 (6 bases). Germline-derived CDR1 and CDR2 are SGHRS and YFSETQ. V shed 4 bases and J shed 0 bases, with 12 bases lying between them. This CDR3 spans 15 amino acids. CDR3 in amino acids: CASSHEGTSTDTQYF. CDR3 DNA sequence: TGCGCCAGCAGCCATGAAGGGACTAGCACAGATACGCAGTATTTT.

The V call is TRBV2, the J call TRBJ2-1; D is uncertain. The CDR3 is 13 residues long. Germline loops: CDR1 SNHLY, CDR2 FYNNEI. Trimming took off 7 bases at V and 1 base at J, with 8 bases between the two ends. The CDR3 loop is CASTGQSYNEQFF. CDR3 sequence (DNA): TGTGCCAGCACGGGCCAATCCTACAATGAGCAGTTCTTC.

The chain links TRBV7-9 to TRBJ2-5; TRBD2 aligns across 8 bases. The tail of the sequence fits TRBJ2-7 better, so the J call may be wrong. Germline V gene lookup returns CDR1 SEHNR and CDR2 FQNEAQ (reference sequence). The CDR3 has 13 residues. CDR3 bases: TGTGCCAGCAGCCCCGGGGGGGTCTACGAGCAGTACTTC. Its protein product is CASSPGGVYEQYF.

This clone was counted once. This chain links TRBV5-6 with TRBJ2-3, with 8 bases that match TRBD2. This CDR3 region has 19 residues. V lost 3 bases to trimming and J lost 0 bases; unmatched junction nucleotides: 15. CDR1 and CDR2 (germline): SGHDT, YYEEEE. The CDR3 DNA follows: TGTGCCAGCAGCTACGGGTACTCGGGGGGGCCTTTCAGCACAGATACGCAGTATTTT. It encodes CASSYGYSGGPFSTDTQYF. Filled out from reference TRBV5-6 and TRBJ2-3, the complete variable domain reads DAGVTQSPTHLIKTRGQQVTLRCSPKSGHDTVSWYQQALGQGPQFIFQYYEEEERQRGNFPDRFSGHQFPNYSSELNVNALLLGDSALYLCASSYGYSGGPFSTDTQYFGPGTRLTVL.

This chain connects TRBV7-9 to TRBJ2-3; no firm D call. Between the trimmed V and J ends, which lost 8 bases and 4 bases, there was a span of 16 bases. CDR1 SEHNR and CDR2 FQNEAQ come from the germline V gene (reference sequence). The CDR3 is 14 amino acids. The CDR3 spells CASQPPLSADTQYF. The CDR3 region has the DNA TGTGCCAGCCAGCCACCGTTGAGTGCAGATACGCAGTATTTT.

The chain links TRBV4-2 to TRBJ1-2, with 9 positions matching TRBD1. This CDR3 is 15 amino acids long. Germline trimming cut 4 bases from V and 4 bases from J; bases unmatched to any gene: 7. In germline, CDR1 is LGHNA, CDR2 YNFKEQ. This CDR3 is CASSPRTGESYGYTF. The DNA of the CDR3 is TGTGCCAGCAGCCCCAGGACAGGGGAGAGCTATGGCTACACCTTC.

This CDR3 is CASSSIITPMNTEAFF. DNA for the CDR3: TGTGCCAGCAGCTCGATAATAACACCGATGAACACTGAAGCTTTCTTT. The rearrangement links TRBV11-2 to TRBJ1-1; D not resolved. The CDR3 consists of 16 residues. Trimming pared 4 bases from V and 0 bases from J, leaving 15 bases between. CDR1 is SGHAT and CDR2 is FQNNGV in the germline V gene.

This clone was detected once. The genes are TRBV6-1 and TRBJ2-5, with TRBD1 matching over 9 bases. V was pared by 4 bases and J by 3 bases, with 3 bases of the junction left unmatched. Germline lookup yields CDR1 MNHNS and CDR2 SASEGT. The CDR3 has 14 residues. The CDR3 DNA follows: TGTGCCAGCAGTGGGCGGACAGGGGAAGAGACCCAGTACTTC. Its protein is CASSGRTGEETQYF.

The rearrangement uses TRBV4-2 and TRBJ2-5; D is unclear. The V gene's germline CDR1 is LGHNA and CDR2 YNFKEQ. Trimming left V 1 base short and J 3 bases short, with 9 bases between. The CDR3 totals 14 residues. The CDR3 nucleotides are TGTGCCAGCAGCCAAGGAGGTATAGAAGAGACCCAGTACTTC. Protein: CASSQGGIEETQYF.

This chain connects TRBV7-6 to TRBJ2-3, with D unresolved. The CDR3 sequence is 12 residues long. Trimming left V 0 bases short and J 4 bases short, with 2 bases between. The germline V gene has CDR1 SGHVS and CDR2 FNYEAQ. CDR3 bases: TGTGCCAGCAGCTTAGCAGCAGATACGCAGTATTTT. This codes for CASSLAADTQYF.

J is TRBJ1-5 and V is TRBV27; D is uncertain. V was cut by 0 bases and J by 0 bases, with 6 bases left in between. CDR3 length equals 15 residues. Germline V lookup: CDR1 MNHEY, CDR2 SMNVEV (reference sequence). The CDR3 coding sequence is TGTGCCAGCAGTTTATCGCCTAATAGCAATCAGCCCCAGCATTTT. This sequence encodes CASSLSPNSNQPQHF.

The V gene is TRBV9, the J gene TRBJ2-7; tentatively, D is TRBD1 (6 bases). V was trimmed by 0 bases and J by 5 bases, leaving 18 bases between them. CDR1 is SGDLS and CDR2 is YYNGEE in the germline V gene. This CDR3 spans 16 amino acids. The CDR3 DNA reads as TGTGCCAGCAGCGTAGACATACAGGGACGTAAGGACGAGCAGTACTTC. Amino acid sequence: CASSVDIQGRKDEQYF.

This clone was counted between two and nine times. This sequence joins TRBV6-1 and TRBJ1-5, with D unresolved. CDR1 is MNHNS, CDR2 SASEGT, per germline. This CDR3 is 15 amino acids long. Trimming removed 0 bases at V and 3 bases at J, with 9 bases between. The CDR3 here is CASSEAPSPNQPQHF. Written as DNA, the CDR3 is TGTGCCAGCAGTGAAGCCCCGAGCCCCAATCAGCCCCAGCATTTT.

The chain employs TRBV11-2 and TRBJ2-3, with 10 nucleotides matching TRBD2. The CDR3 is made up of 15 amino acids. Germline assignment: CDR1 SGHAT and CDR2 FQNNGV. After removal of 7 bases from V and 7 bases from J, the junction contained 11 bases not matched to a gene. The CDR3 sequence: CASMPSGGAANTQYF. In DNA, the CDR3 is TGTGCCAGCATGCCAAGCGGGGGGGCCGCGAATACGCAGTATTTT. Based on the CDR3 plus reference TRBV11-2 and TRBJ2-3, the full variable domain is EAGVAQSPRYKIIEKRQSVAFWCNPISGHATLYWYQQILGQGPKLLIQFQNNGVVDDSQLPKDRFSAERLKGVDSTLKIQPAKLEDSAVYLCASMPSGGAANTQYFGPGTRLTVL.

The V and J genes are TRBV10-3 and TRBJ1-2; possibly TRBD1 for D (6 bases). Germline V CDR1 and CDR2: ENHRY, SYGVKD. The CDR3 sequence is 14 residues long. V dropped 0 bases and J dropped 4 bases, with 9 bases sitting between them. For the CDR3, the DNA is TGTGCCATCAGTGAGTCATCGACAGGCTATGGCTACACCTTC. Protein sequence: CAISESSTGYGYTF.

The chain has TRBV27 and TRBJ1-6, with 9 positions matching TRBD1. The CDR3 sequence is 14 residues long. Trimming removed 7 bases from V and 8 bases from J; junction bases left unmatched: 6. Germline CDR1 and CDR2: MNHEY and SMNVEV (reference sequence). CDR3 amino acids: CASTLGQGDSPLHF. As DNA, the CDR3 is TGTGCCAGCACGTTGGGACAGGGTGATTCACCCCTCCACTTT.

The gene calls are TRBV5-1 and TRBJ2-7; D is perhaps TRBD2 (5 bases). CDR1 SGHRS and CDR2 YFSETQ come from the germline V gene. The ends were cut back, 3 bases at V and 0 bases at J, with 16 bases in the middle. The CDR3 runs 16 residues. DNA of the CDR3: TGCGCCAGCAGCTCCCGGGAACGAGAGAACTCCTACGAGCAGTACTTC. This encodes CASSSRERENSYEQYF.

The V gene is TRBV2, the J gene TRBJ2-5, with 10 bases lining up with TRBD1. This CDR3 comprises 15 residues. Germline V gene lookup returns CDR1 SNHLY and CDR2 FYNNEI. Unmatched junction bases numbered 6, after V lost 4 bases and J lost 4 bases. The CDR3 loop is CASSGDRGIGETQYF. The CDR3 coding sequence is TGTGCCAGCAGTGGGGACAGGGGCATCGGAGAGACCCAGTACTTC.

V is TRBV5-4 and J is TRBJ2-7; possible D gene TRBD2, 7 bases. The V gene's germline CDR1 is SGHNT and CDR2 YYREEE (reference sequence). This CDR3 is 15 amino acids long. With 3 bases removed from V and 2 bases from J, the gap between germline ends came to 15 bases. The CDR3: CASSSRGGPTYEQYF. The DNA for the CDR3 is TGTGCCAGCAGCTCTCGCGGGGGCCCTACCTACGAGCAGTACTTC.

The rearrangement links TRBV27 to TRBJ2-7; tentatively, D is TRBD2 (6 bases). The CDR3 runs to 16 residues. CDR1 MNHEY and CDR2 SMNVEV come from the germline V gene (reference sequence). The germline V and J ends were trimmed by 5 bases and 0 bases, with 17 bases remaining between them. CDR3 DNA sequence: TGTGCCAGCAGTCCACAGCCGGGGGTGAGCTCCTACGAGCAGTACTTC. This translates into CASSPQPGVSSYEQYF.

The rearrangement links TRBV5-4 to TRBJ1-2; possibly TRBD1 for D (6 bases). The V gene's germline CDR1 is SGHNT and CDR2 YYREEE (reference sequence). This CDR3 spans 14 amino acids. V lost 4 bases and J 4 bases, leaving 14 bases between the germline ends. The CDR3 sequence is CASSDRTVAYGYTF. CDR3 in DNA: TGTGCCAGCAGCGATAGGACAGTCGCCTATGGCTACACCTTC.

This sequence joins TRBV7-6 and TRBJ2-7, with 7 bases lining up with TRBD1. The CDR3 spans 14 residues. Germline V gene sequence: CDR1 SGHVS, CDR2 FNYEAQ. With V trimmed by 5 bases and J by 7 bases, 11 bases remained unmatched. CDR3 sequence (DNA): TGTGCCAGCAGCAAGGCCGGGACAGCTACTGAGCAGTACTTC. Translated: CASSKAGTATEQYF.

The chain couples TRBV4-1 to TRBJ2-1; maybe TRBD2 (7 bases). Looked up from germline, CDR1 is MGHRA and CDR2 is YSYEKL. V lost 2 bases and J 7 bases, leaving 21 bases between the germline ends. CDR3 length: 17 residues. This CDR3 reads CASSQRLTGGPWNEQFF. DNA for the CDR3: TGCGCCAGCAGCCAAAGGTTGACGGGGGGCCCTTGGAATGAGCAGTTCTTC.

V usage is TRBV6-1 and J usage is TRBJ1-1; D possibly corresponds to TRBD1 (5 bases). V was pared by 1 base and J by 5 bases, with 14 bases between. The CDR3 extends over 15 amino acids. In germline, CDR1 is MNHNS, CDR2 SASEGT. The CDR3 spells CASSEGYKGRTEAFF. The CDR3 region has the DNA TGTGCCAGCAGTGAAGGGTACAAGGGGAGGACTGAAGCTTTCTTT.